This T cell receptor (beta chain) was sequenced for a study of blood T cells in healthy people across ages (dated by TCRdb to 2014 to 2015). About the study as a whole: In model experiments, template switching captured about one uniquely barcoded TCR beta cDNA molecule for every two T cells. To avoid experimental bias, donors of different ages were distributed randomly across sequencing lanes. For two donors (one aged 18 to 29 and one aged 80 or older), the study analyzed two additional independent replicas of 1 million unique cDNA reads from the same blood draw. Using deep sequencing normalized with unique cDNA molecular identifiers, the study measured how TCR beta repertoire diversity changes with age. The donors were split into four age groups: young (average 16 years), middle-aged (more than 35), aged (about 56) and long-lived (roughly 86). Broader findings and caveats from the paper: Compared with the aged group, the long-lived group had more naive CD4+ T cells, fewer expanded clones and increased TCR diversity, suggesting age selection. A strong correlation was found between observed TCR beta diversity and the percentage of naive T cells measured by flow cytometry. The CMV infection status of donors was not known, potentially confounding age-related changes in expanded clonotypes. Estimates of total diversity from one million sequenced T cells were regarded as lower bounds and underestimates. As age increased, observed TCR beta diversity per million T cells dropped in a roughly linear way, and a significant reduction was already evident by age about 40. Since profiling was done on bulk unsorted PBMCs, naive and antigen-experienced compartments could not be conclusively compared.

The CDR3 runs 14 amino acids, cysteine and phenylalanine included. The kept DNA is CDR3 alone, 42 bases in frame from the first base. As encoded in the germline V gene, CDR1 is LGHNA while CDR2 is YSLEER. V loses 4 bases at its end and J loses 3 bases; junction bases beyond the gene matches: 5. Of note for this clonotype: What this receptor recognizes is not known. Base qualities were left out, and no much larger clone turns up one base away.

Preparation of the library involved 5' RACE. The listed sequencing device is Illumina HiSeq 2500. A second PCR of roughly 7 to 12 cycles was run with a J-beta primer mix and a sample-barcoded 5' primer. Each TCR beta cDNA molecule received a unique molecular identifier from a template-switch 5' adaptor carrying 12 random nucleotides. Each sample yielded at least 3 million CDR3-containing paired-end reads. First-strand cDNA synthesis was performed from all RNA using the Mint cDNA synthesis kit, with priming by a TRBC-specific oligonucleotide. After uracil-DNA glycosylase treatment, a first 18-cycle PCR used universal primers M1SS and BC2_uni_R on all cDNA. The original pipeline was this. For normalization, 1 million high-quality reads were randomly selected from each sample, with every read carrying a distinct molecular identifier. Reads sharing molecular identifiers were discarded rather than binned into consensus sequences. MiTCR, set to a Q25 quality threshold and the strictest error-elimination algorithm, was used for CDR3 identification, clonotype clustering and error correction. A nonparametric unseen species model with Euler transformation was used to estimate lower-bound total TCR beta diversity. TCRdb trimmed the raw reads at Q25, called clones with MiXCR and kept productive beta chains. A single entry per CDR3 protein holds the most common genes and DNA from its merged rows. For this entry, the V and J calls and clone size follow TCRdb and not the study's own pipeline. Here the sample has 1,300,000 or so distinct CDR3 sequences; roughly 64% occur a single time. The leading ten clones occupy about 6.3% of the sample.

Donors were a few dozen systemically healthy Caucasian individuals from Russia aged 6 to 90 years. Each donor gave ten milliliters of peripheral blood, collected into EDTA-treated Vacutainer tubes. Ficoll-Paque density-gradient centrifugation was used to isolate PBMCs, with at least 6 million obtained per sample. Trizol reagent was used to extract total RNA from the PBMCs, yielding at least 5.5 micrograms per sample. Naive CD45RAhigh/CD27high T cell percentages were measured by flow cytometry on a PBMC aliquot from every donor. The rearrangement joined TRBV4-3 to TRBJ2-5; 7 junctional bases match TRBD2. Sequencing was carried out using blood. The sequence was obtained from a man younger than 35 in good health. The CDR3 loop reads CASSPGLPKETQYF. The DNA sequence is as follows: TGCGCCAGCAGCCCGGGACTACCTAAAGAGACCCAGTACTTC.